What follows describes a single T cell receptor (beta chain). Its target is not known. The data are from a study of OX40 agonist ivuxolimab in advanced cancers. About the research overall: Ivuxolimab was administered intravenously to patients at 0.01 to 10 mg/kg every 2 weeks. Three patients responded partially, comprising one with hepatocellular carcinoma and two with cutaneous melanoma. Study-wide points: Specificity for antigen went undetermined in the expanded peripheral T cells. Expanded clones were, on average, more numerous in CD8+ T cells than in CD4+.

CDR1 is LGHNA, CDR2 YSLEER, per germline. The CDR3 spans 15 residues. Trimming shortened V by 0 bases and J by 5 bases, and 11 bases separated the two germline ends. Measured with immunoSEQ multiplex PCR; TCRdb has only the in-frame clones, and not every one. The top ten clones hold 15% to 20% of a sample with 21,000 or so clones, 78% of them seen once. The sequence derives from an adult with an advanced solid tumor such as melanoma, head and neck, liver or kidney cancer. Sequencing used CD4+ or CD8+ T cells sorted from blood, obtained in a trial of the OX40 agonist ivuxolimab. The chain combines TRBV4-3 with TRBJ2-4; D may be TRBD2 (5 bases). The DNA of the CDR3 is TGCGCCAGCAGCCAAGATTGGCGGCGGGAAAACATTCAGTACTTC. It translates to CASSQDWRRENIQYF.